This T cell receptor (beta chain) was found in a study of T-cell reconstitution after alpha-beta-depleted transplantation in children. Study-level results: There were some patients whose high TCRbeta diversity at day 60 came from surviving recipient T cells and thymic progenitors. Reportedly, alpha-beta T cells present about two months post-transplant originated from several hundred expanded clones of graft origin. T-cell numbers and diversity one year post-transplant derived largely from freshly generated T cells.

This clonotype was recorded many times. Its target is not known. Library preparation (for TCRbeta) was performed with unique molecular identifiers. In TCRdb, the PCR reads were re-called with MiXCR into one record per CDR3 protein. Of tens of thousands of distinct CDR3 sequences in the sample, 4.9% were seen once. Germline V lookup: CDR1 MNHEY, CDR2 SVGEGT. The CDR3 loop spans 15 amino acids. Losses at the gene ends were 4 bases for V and 4 bases for J; bases not matched to a gene: 6. The V call is TRBV6-2 or TRBV6-3, the J call TRBJ2-5; 10 bases match TRBD2. This clonotype was sampled from a boy under two years old who had a stem cell transplant for acute myeloid leukemia, so the T cells may come from the graft donor. Sequencing used PBMCs, mostly from graft donor cells, obtained 180 days after TCRalphabeta/CD19-depleted stem cell transplant. CDR3 residues: CASSSAGGGIETQYF. CDR3 sequence (DNA): TGTGCCAGCAGTTCAGCGGGGGGGGGTATAGAGACCCAGTACTTC.